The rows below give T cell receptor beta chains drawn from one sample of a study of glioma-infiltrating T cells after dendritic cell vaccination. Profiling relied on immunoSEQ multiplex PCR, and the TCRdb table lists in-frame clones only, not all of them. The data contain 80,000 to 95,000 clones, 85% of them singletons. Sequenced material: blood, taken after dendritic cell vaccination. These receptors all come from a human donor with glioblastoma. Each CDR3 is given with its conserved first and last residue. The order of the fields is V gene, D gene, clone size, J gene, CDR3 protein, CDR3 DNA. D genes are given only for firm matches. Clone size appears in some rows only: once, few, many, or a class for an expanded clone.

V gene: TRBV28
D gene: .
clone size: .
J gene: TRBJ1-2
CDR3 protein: CASSPTQGANYGYTF
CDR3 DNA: TGTGCCAGCAGTCCAACACAGGGCGCTAACTATGGCTACACCTTC

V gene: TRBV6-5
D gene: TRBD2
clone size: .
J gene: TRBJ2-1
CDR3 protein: CASTEGLAGYNEQFF
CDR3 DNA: TGTGCCAGCACCGAGGGACTAGCGGGGTACAATGAGCAGTTCTTC

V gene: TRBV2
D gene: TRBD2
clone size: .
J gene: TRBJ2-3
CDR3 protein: CASRSGGVTDTQYF
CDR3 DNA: TGTGCCAGCAGGAGCGGGGGGGTAACAGATACGCAGTATTTT

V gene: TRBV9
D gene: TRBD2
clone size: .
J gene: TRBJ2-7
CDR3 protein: CASSRGLAGEQYF
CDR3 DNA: TGTGCCAGCAGCCGGGGACTAGCGGGGGAGCAGTACTTC

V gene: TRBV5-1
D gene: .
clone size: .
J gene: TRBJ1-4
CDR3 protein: CASSSGVVINEKLFF
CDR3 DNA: TGCGCCAGCAGCTCAGGGGTCGTTATCAATGAAAAACTGTTTTTT

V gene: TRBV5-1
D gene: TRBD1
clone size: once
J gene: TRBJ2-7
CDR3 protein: CASSLWDSSYEQYF
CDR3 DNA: TGCGCCAGCAGCTTGTGGGACAGCTCCTACGAGCAGTACTTC

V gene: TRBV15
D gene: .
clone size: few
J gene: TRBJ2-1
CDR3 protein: CATSHGTYNEQFF
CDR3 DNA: TGTGCCACCAGCCACGGGACCTACAATGAGCAGTTCTTC

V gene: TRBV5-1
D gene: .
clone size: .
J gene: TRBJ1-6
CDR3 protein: CASSLGPQEFYNSPLHF
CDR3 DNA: TGCGCCAGCAGCTTGGGACCACAGGAATTCTATAATTCACCCCTCCACTTT

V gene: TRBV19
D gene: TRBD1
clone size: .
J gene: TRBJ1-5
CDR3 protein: CASSTSTGVGEPQHF
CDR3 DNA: TGTGCCAGTAGTACCTCAACAGGGGTAGGTGAGCCCCAGCATTTT

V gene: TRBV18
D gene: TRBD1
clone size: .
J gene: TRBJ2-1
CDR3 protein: CASSPGTGSYNEQFF
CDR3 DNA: TGTGCCAGCTCACCCGGGACAGGGTCCTACAATGAGCAGTTCTTC

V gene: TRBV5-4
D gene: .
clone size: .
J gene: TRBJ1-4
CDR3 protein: CASSPEGGAPKKLFF
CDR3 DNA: TGTGCCAGCAGCCCGGAGGGAGGGGCGCCTAAAAAACTGTTTTTT

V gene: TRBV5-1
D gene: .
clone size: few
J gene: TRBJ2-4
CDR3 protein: CASSVQGLLDIQYF
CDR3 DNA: TGCGCCAGCAGCGTACAGGGATTATTGGACATTCAGTACTTC

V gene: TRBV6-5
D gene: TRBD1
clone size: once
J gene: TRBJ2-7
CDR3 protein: CASSSDRGTYEQYF
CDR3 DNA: TGTGCCAGCAGCTCCGACAGGGGGACGTACGAGCAGTACTTC

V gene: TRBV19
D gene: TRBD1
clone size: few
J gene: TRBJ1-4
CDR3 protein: CASSTTGGEYLFF
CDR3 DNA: TGTGCCAGTAGTACGACAGGGGGCGAATATCTGTTTTTT

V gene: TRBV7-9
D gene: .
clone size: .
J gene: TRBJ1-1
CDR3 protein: CASSFTGTNTEAFF
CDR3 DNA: TGTGCCAGCAGTTTTACAGGGACCAACACTGAAGCTTTCTTT

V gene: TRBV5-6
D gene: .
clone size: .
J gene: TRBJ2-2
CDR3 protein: CASSLGRNTGELFF
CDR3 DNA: TGTGCCAGCAGCTTGGGCAGGAACACCGGGGAGCTGTTTTTT

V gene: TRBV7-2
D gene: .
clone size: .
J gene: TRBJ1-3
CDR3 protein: CASSLSVNSGNTIYF
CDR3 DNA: TGTGCCAGCAGCTTAAGCGTAAACTCTGGAAACACCATATATTTT

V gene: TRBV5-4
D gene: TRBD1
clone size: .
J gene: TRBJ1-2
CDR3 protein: CASSLNRGPYGYTF
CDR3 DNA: TGTGCCAGCAGCCTCAACAGGGGGCCCTATGGCTACACCTTC

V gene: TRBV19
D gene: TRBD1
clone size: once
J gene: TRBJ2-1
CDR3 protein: CASSLTGVLTPDEQFF
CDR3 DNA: TGTGCCAGTAGTCTTACAGGGGTTTTGACACCAGATGAGCAGTTCTTC